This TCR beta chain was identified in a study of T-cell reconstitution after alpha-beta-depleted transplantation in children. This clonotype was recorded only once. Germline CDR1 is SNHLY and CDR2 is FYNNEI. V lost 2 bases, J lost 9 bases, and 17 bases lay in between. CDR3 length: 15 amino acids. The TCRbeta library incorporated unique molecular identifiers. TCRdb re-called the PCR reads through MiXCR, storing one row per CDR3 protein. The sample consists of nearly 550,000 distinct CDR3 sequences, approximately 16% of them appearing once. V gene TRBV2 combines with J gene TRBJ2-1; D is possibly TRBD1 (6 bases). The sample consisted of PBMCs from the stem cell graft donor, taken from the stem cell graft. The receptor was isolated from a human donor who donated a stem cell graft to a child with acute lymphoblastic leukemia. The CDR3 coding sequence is TGTGCCAGCAGTGAAACAGCTGCGTGGACAGCTGAGCAGTTCTTC. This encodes CASSETAAWTAEQFF.